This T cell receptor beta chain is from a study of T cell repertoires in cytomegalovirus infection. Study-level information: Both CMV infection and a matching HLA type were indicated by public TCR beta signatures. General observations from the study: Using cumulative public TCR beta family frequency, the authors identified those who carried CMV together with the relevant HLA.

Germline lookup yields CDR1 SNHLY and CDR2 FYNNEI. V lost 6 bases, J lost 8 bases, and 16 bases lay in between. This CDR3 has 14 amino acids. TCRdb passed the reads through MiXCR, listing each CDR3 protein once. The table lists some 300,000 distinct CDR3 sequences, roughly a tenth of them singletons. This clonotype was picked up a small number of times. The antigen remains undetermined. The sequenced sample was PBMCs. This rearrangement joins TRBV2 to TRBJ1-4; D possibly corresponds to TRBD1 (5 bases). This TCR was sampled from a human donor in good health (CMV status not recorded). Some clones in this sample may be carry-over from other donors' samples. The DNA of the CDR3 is TGTGCCAGCAGCTTGACAGTGGCACTCGAAAAACTGTTTTTT. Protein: CASSLTVALEKLFF.